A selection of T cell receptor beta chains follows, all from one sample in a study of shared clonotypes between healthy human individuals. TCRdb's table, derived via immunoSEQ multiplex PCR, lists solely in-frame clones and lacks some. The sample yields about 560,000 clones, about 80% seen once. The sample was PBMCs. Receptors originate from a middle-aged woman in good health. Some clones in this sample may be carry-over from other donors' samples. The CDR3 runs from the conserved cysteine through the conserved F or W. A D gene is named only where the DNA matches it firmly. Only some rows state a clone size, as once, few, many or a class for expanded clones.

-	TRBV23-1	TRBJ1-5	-	TGCGCCAGCAATAGGTTTCAGCCCCAGCATTTT	CASNRFQPQHF
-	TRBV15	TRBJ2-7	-	TGTGCCACCAGCAGACCCAGTGGGGAGCAGTACTTC	CATSRPSGEQYF
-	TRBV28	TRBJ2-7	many	TGTGCCACCTGCCGGGGTGAGATGGCGTACGAGCAGTACTTC	CATCRGEMAYEQYF
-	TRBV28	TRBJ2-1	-	TGTGCCAGCAGATCCCAACACAATCTCCTTACCGGTGAGCAGTTCTTC	CASRSQHNLLTGEQFF
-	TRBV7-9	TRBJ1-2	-	TGTGCCAGCAGACCCCCGGGGAATCGCTATGGCTACACCTTC	CASRPPGNRYGYTF
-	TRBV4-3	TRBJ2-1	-	TGCGCCAGCAGCCAAGATGGGACTCCATCCTACAATGAGCAGTTCTTC	CASSQDGTPSYNEQFF
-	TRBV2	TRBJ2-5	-	TGTGCCAGCAGTGCTAGGGGCGGCGAGACCCAGTACTTC	CASSARGGETQYF
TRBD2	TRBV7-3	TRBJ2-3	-	TGTGCCAGCAGCCTCGACGGGAGGAGGAAAGATACGCAGTATTTT	CASSLDGRRKDTQYF
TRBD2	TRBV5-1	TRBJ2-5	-	TGCGCCAGCAGGGGACTAGCGGGAGGAAAAAACCAAGAGACCCAGTACTTC	CASRGLAGGKNQETQYF
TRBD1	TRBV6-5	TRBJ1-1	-	TGTGCCAGCAGTCGACAGGGGGCCCACACTGAAGCTTTCTTT	CASSRQGAHTEAFF
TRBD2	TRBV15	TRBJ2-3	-	TGTGCCACCAGCAGAGGAATCGCAGGGAGGGTTGGCACAGATACGCAGTATTTT	CATSRGIAGRVGTDTQYF
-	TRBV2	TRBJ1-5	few	TGTGCCAGCACAGTGGGGGGCAATCAGCCCCAGCATTTT	CASTVGGNQPQHF
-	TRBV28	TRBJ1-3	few	TGTGCCAGCAGTTCGGCGGGGGGCTCTGGAAACACCATATATTTT	CASSSAGGSGNTIYF
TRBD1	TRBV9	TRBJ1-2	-	TGTGCCAGCAGCGGCCACGGTCATTTCGGGACAGGGGGCGAGAACTATGGCTACACCTTC	CASSGHGHFGTGGENYGYTF
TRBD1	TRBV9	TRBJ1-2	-	TGTGCCAGCAGCGTAGCAGGGGACAGGCTCTCATACTATGGCTACACCTTC	CASSVAGDRLSYYGYTF
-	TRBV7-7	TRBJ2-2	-	TGTGCCAGCAGCCAATACGACAGCACCGGGGAGCTGTTTTTT	CASSQYDSTGELFF
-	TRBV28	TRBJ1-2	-	TGTGCCAGCAGTTATGGGGCCGGCTATGGCTACACCTTC	CASSYGAGYGYTF
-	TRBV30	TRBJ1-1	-	TGTGCCTGGAGTCCAGGAGCGAACACTGAAGCTTTCTTT	CAWSPGANTEAFF
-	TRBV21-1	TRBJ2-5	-	TGTGCCAGCAGCAAATGGGATTGTGGAGCGGGAGCGAGGCAAGAGACCCAGTACTTC	CASSKWDCGAGARQETQYF
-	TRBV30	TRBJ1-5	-	TGTGCCTGGAGTGTACGGGGTGGCAATCAGCCCCAGCATTTT	CAWSVRGGNQPQHF
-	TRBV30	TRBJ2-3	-	TGTGCCTGGGCAAGAGGGGTACTCACAGATACGCAGTATTTT	CAWARGVLTDTQYF
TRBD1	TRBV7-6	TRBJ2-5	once	TGTGCCAGCAGCTCGGGACAGGGGAGGGGTCAAGAGACCCAGTACTTC	CASSSGQGRGQETQYF
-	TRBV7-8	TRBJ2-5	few	TGTGCCAGCAGCTTAAACTTGGAAGAGACCCAGTACTTC	CASSLNLEETQYF
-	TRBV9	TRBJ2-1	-	TGTGCCAGCAGCGGGGGGGCTAGCTCCTACAATGAGCAGTTCTTC	CASSGGASSYNEQFF
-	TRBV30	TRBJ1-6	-	TGTGCCTGGAGTTCCGCTGACCCTTCATCCCCGAGCTCCTATAATTCACCCCTCCACTTT	CAWSSADPSSPSSYNSPLHF
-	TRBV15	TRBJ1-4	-	TGTGCCACCAGCAGGTCGGGGGCAACTAATGAAAAACTGTTTTTT	CATSRSGATNEKLFF
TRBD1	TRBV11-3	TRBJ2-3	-	TGTGCCAGCAGTCTTGGACAGGGGAGGTTGGAAGATACGCAGTATTTT	CASSLGQGRLEDTQYF